The rows below give T cell receptor beta chains drawn from one sample of a study of T cells in Graves' hyperthyroidism and ophthalmopathy. TCRdb processed the multiplex PCR reads anew with MiXCR; each CDR3 protein has one entry. The profile shows 550,000 to 850,000 distinct CDR3 sequences, over 15% of them singletons. Input material: blood. The receptors here all came from a woman aged 45 to 65 with Graves' hyperthyroidism that later progressed to Graves' ophthalmopathy. CDR3s leave out the opening cysteine and the closing phenylalanine or tryptophan.

v_call,j_call,cdr3_length,cdr3_aa
TRBV18,TRBJ1-5,14,ASSPGTPGGNQPQH
TRBV6-4,TRBJ2-5,15,ASSDQTGADFQETQY
TRBV3-1,TRBJ2-1,14,ASSQDDSGTSDEQF
TRBV20-1,TRBJ2-2,13,SAREPRGLNGELF
TRBV4-1,TRBJ2-3,13,ASSKQGEGPDTQY
TRBV3-1,TRBJ1-1,12,ASSHGTGRTEAF
TRBV20-1,TRBJ2-7,12,SARASQGPHEQY
TRBV9,TRBJ1-2,12,ASSVGRGDYGYT
TRBV3-1,TRBJ1-1,13,ASSQEWGRNTEAF
TRBV27,TRBJ1-4,12,ASSFRPRGEKLF
TRBV7-9,TRBJ1-1,10,ASSLRNDEAF